This T cell receptor beta chain stems from a study of cytomegalovirus exposure and HLA in healthy donors. This CDR3 contains 16 residues. The PCR used 60 Vbeta and 13 Jbeta primers. The method was immunoSEQ multiplex PCR; TCRdb's version includes in-frame clones alone and lacks a portion of them. Found here are about 150,000 clones, 77% of them singletons; the top ten hold 3.9%. The receptor was derived from a male donor in good health and CMV-seronegative. This chain uses TRBV21-1 with TRBJ2-7; the table's D call TRBD2 went unverified against the DNA. TRBV21-1 is given as a pseudogene. Sequenced: PBMCs. CDR3: CASSTTLDSGAYEQYF. CDR3 coding DNA: TGTGCCAGCAGCACCACTTTGGACTCGGGGGCCTACGAGCAGTACTTC.